Listed below are T cell receptor beta chains from one sample, sequenced in a study of T cell responses to AZD1222 COVID-19 vaccine. Assay: immunoSEQ multiplex PCR; the TCRdb copy retains only in-frame clones and omits some. Among under 140,000 clones listed, about 95% were seen once. The specimen was peripheral blood, collected 28 days after the second AZD1222 dose. The receptor set was obtained from an adult who received the AZD1222 COVID-19 vaccine. Each CDR3 is given with its conserved first and last residue. A D gene is named only where the DNA matches it firmly. The size of a clone is reported for some rows only, either as once, few or many, or as a class for expanded clones.

v_call: TRBV5-1
d_call: .
j_call: TRBJ1-6
clone_size: .
cdr3_aa: CASRVDGAASPLHF
cdr3_nt: TGCGCCAGCAGGGTTGACGGGGCGGCTTCACCCCTCCACTTT

v_call: TRBV11-3
d_call: .
j_call: TRBJ2-3
clone_size: few
cdr3_aa: CASSSASFTDTQYF
cdr3_nt: TGTGCCAGCAGCTCGGCCAGTTTCACAGATACGCAGTATTTT

v_call: TRBV6-5
d_call: TRBD1
j_call: TRBJ1-1
clone_size: .
cdr3_aa: CASKHRQGMNTEAFF
cdr3_nt: TGTGCCAGCAAACATAGACAGGGTATGAACACTGAAGCTTTCTTT

v_call: TRBV19
d_call: TRBD1
j_call: TRBJ1-5
clone_size: .
cdr3_aa: CASSITGQGDQPQHF
cdr3_nt: TGTGCCAGTAGTATAACAGGACAGGGAGATCAGCCCCAGCATTTT

v_call: TRBV19
d_call: TRBD1
j_call: TRBJ1-5
clone_size: .
cdr3_aa: CASSIVTGGKHF
cdr3_nt: TGTGCCAGTAGTATAGTCACAGGGGGAAAGCATTTT

v_call: TRBV7-9
d_call: .
j_call: TRBJ2-3
clone_size: .
cdr3_aa: CASSQRPTDTQYF
cdr3_nt: TGTGCCAGCAGCCAGAGACCCACGGATACGCAGTATTTT

v_call: TRBV6-5
d_call: .
j_call: TRBJ1-1
clone_size: .
cdr3_aa: CASSSPGTRETEAFF
cdr3_nt: TGTGCCAGCAGTTCCCCAGGGACACGTGAGACTGAAGCTTTCTTT

v_call: TRBV20-1
d_call: .
j_call: TRBJ2-7
clone_size: .
cdr3_aa: CSDSHYEQYF
cdr3_nt: TGCAGTGACTCACACTACGAGCAGTACTTC

v_call: TRBV6-2/TRBV6-3
d_call: .
j_call: TRBJ2-1
clone_size: .
cdr3_aa: CASSYFSAYNEQFF
cdr3_nt: TGTGCCAGCAGTTACTTTAGTGCCTACAATGAGCAGTTCTTC

v_call: TRBV9
d_call: .
j_call: TRBJ1-2
clone_size: .
cdr3_aa: CASSVSQGRDGYTF
cdr3_nt: TGTGCCAGCAGCGTTAGTCAGGGGAGGGATGGCTACACCTTC

v_call: TRBV19
d_call: .
j_call: TRBJ1-1
clone_size: .
cdr3_aa: CALSSGSEAFF
cdr3_nt: TGTGCCTTAAGTAGCGGCTCAGAAGCTTTCTTT

v_call: TRBV15
d_call: TRBD2
j_call: TRBJ2-1
clone_size: .
cdr3_aa: CATSPRTSGREREQFF
cdr3_nt: TGTGCCACCAGCCCTCGGACTAGCGGGAGGGAGCGGGAGCAGTTCTTC

v_call: TRBV19
d_call: .
j_call: TRBJ2-7
clone_size: .
cdr3_aa: CASSWGTGTYEQYF
cdr3_nt: TGTGCCAGTAGTTGGGGCACAGGAACCTACGAGCAGTACTTC

v_call: TRBV18
d_call: .
j_call: TRBJ1-1
clone_size: .
cdr3_aa: CASSPDTGNTEAFF
cdr3_nt: TGTGCCAGCTCACCGGATACAGGGAACACTGAAGCTTTCTTT

v_call: TRBV3-1/TRBV3-2
d_call: .
j_call: TRBJ1-2
clone_size: few
cdr3_aa: CASSQYDLGYTF
cdr3_nt: TGTGCCAGCAGCCAATATGACCTTGGCTACACCTTC

v_call: TRBV6-5
d_call: .
j_call: TRBJ1-1
clone_size: .
cdr3_aa: CASSPVWDEAFF
cdr3_nt: TGTGCCAGCAGTCCGGTGTGGGATGAAGCTTTCTTT

v_call: TRBV6-1
d_call: .
j_call: TRBJ1-1
clone_size: .
cdr3_aa: CASSEGVLRLLNTEAFF
cdr3_nt: TGTGCCAGCAGTGAAGGGGTACTCAGGCTACTGAACACTGAAGCTTTCTTT

v_call: TRBV19
d_call: TRBD1
j_call: TRBJ1-1
clone_size: .
cdr3_aa: CASSIDPTGWTEAFF
cdr3_nt: TGTGCCAGTAGTATAGATCCGACAGGGTGGACTGAAGCTTTCTTT

v_call: TRBV7-8
d_call: .
j_call: TRBJ1-3
clone_size: once
cdr3_aa: CASSLALEGSSGNTIYF
cdr3_nt: TGTGCCAGCAGCTTAGCGCTGGAAGGCAGCTCTGGAAACACCATATATTTT

v_call: TRBV11-2
d_call: .
j_call: TRBJ1-4
clone_size: .
cdr3_aa: CASSLEYRATNEKLFF
cdr3_nt: TGTGCCAGCAGCTTAGAGTACAGAGCAACTAATGAAAAACTGTTTTTT

v_call: TRBV6-6
d_call: TRBD1
j_call: TRBJ1-2
clone_size: .
cdr3_aa: CASSLLGQGLRTF
cdr3_nt: TGTGCCAGCAGTCTCCTGGGACAGGGGCTAAGGACCTTC

v_call: TRBV7-8
d_call: .
j_call: TRBJ1-5
clone_size: .
cdr3_aa: CASTSPDSNQPQHF
cdr3_nt: TGTGCCAGCACCTCACCGGATAGCAATCAGCCCCAGCATTTT

v_call: TRBV3-1/TRBV3-2
d_call: .
j_call: TRBJ2-5
clone_size: .
cdr3_aa: CASSQVALGAEQETQYF
cdr3_nt: TGTGCCAGCAGCCAAGTCGCCCTGGGAGCGGAACAAGAGACCCAGTACTTC

v_call: TRBV3-1/TRBV3-2
d_call: .
j_call: TRBJ2-2
clone_size: .
cdr3_aa: CASSQDIVFTGELFF
cdr3_nt: TGTGCCAGCAGCCAAGATATCGTCTTCACCGGGGAGCTGTTTTTT

v_call: TRBV5-4
d_call: .
j_call: TRBJ1-1
clone_size: .
cdr3_aa: CASSLGTPEAFF
cdr3_nt: TGTGCCAGCAGCCTCGGGACACCCGAAGCTTTCTTT

v_call: TRBV2
d_call: .
j_call: TRBJ1-1
clone_size: .
cdr3_aa: CASSEHRGPTEAFF
cdr3_nt: TGTGCCAGCAGCGAGCATAGGGGCCCCACTGAAGCTTTCTTT